This T cell receptor beta chain was documented in a study of blood T cell repertoires in COVID-19. Study-level background: Acute and convalescent COVID-19 specimens originated in the United States, Italy and Spain.

CDR1 and CDR2 from the germline V gene are LNHDA and SQIVND (reference sequence). V was clipped by 0 bases and J by 5 bases, with 14 bases between them. CDR3 size: 16 residues. Assay: immunoSEQ multiplex PCR; the TCRdb copy retains only in-frame clones and omits some. The table has around 160,000 clones, 80% to 90% seen once; the top ten hold roughly 8.3%. Sequenced material: peripheral blood. This TCR was sampled from a human donor with acute or convalescent COVID-19. The donor label of this sample is uncertain. This rearrangement joins TRBV19 to TRBJ1-5; D unclear. Written as DNA, the CDR3 is TGTGCCAGTAGTATAGAAATGGCGGCCGGTTATCAGCCCCAGCATTTT. It encodes CASSIEMAAGYQPQHF.